Below are 11 T cell receptor beta chains sequenced from a single sample in a study of blood T cell repertoires in COVID-19. Method: immunoSEQ multiplex PCR; TCRdb's copy keeps in-frame clones and lacks some. The sample holds a few hundred thousand clones, more than 70% seen once. The sequencing sample was made of peripheral blood. The receptor source for this set is a young woman with acute or convalescent COVID-19.

The chain combines TRBV28 with TRBJ2-2; possibly TRBD2 for D (6 bases). Germline V gene data show CDR1 as MDHEN and CDR2 as SYDVKM. The length of the CDR3 is 17 residues. The V gene lost 6 bases and the J gene lost 2 bases, with 19 bases spanning the gap. CDR3 amino acids: CASSKRSWRVNTGELFF. CDR3 nucleotides: TGTGCCAGCAGCAAGAGATCCTGGAGGGTAAACACCGGGGAGCTGTTTTTT.

The chain couples TRBV5-1 to TRBJ2-5; 8 bases agree with TRBD1. The CDR3 length is 15 residues. V was clipped by 4 bases and J by 1 base; unmatched bases: 6. CDR1 and CDR2 from the germline V gene are SGHRS and YFSETQ. The CDR3 nucleotides are TGCGCCAGCAGCCATGGGACAGGACCCCAAGAGACCCAGTACTTC. Encoded protein: CASSHGTGPQETQYF.

V usage is TRBV7-2 and J usage is TRBJ2-1; 7 positions match TRBD1. This CDR3 is built from 16 residues. V gave up 5 bases and J gave up 5 bases; unmatched junction bases: 12. Per germline, CDR1 SGHTA and CDR2 FQGNSA. The CDR3 here is CASSTRQGIGHNEQFF. The CDR3 DNA is TGTGCCAGCAGCACCAGACAGGGAATTGGACACAATGAGCAGTTCTTC.

The chain couples TRBV12-3 or TRBV12-4 to TRBJ1-5; possible D gene TRBD1, 6 bases. Trimming stripped 7 bases from V and 4 bases from J, with 11 bases between. The CDR3 sequence is 13 residues long. The CDR3 is CASTFTGNQPQHF. In DNA, the CDR3 is TGTGCCAGCACCTTTACAGGGAATCAGCCCCAGCATTTT.

J is TRBJ2-2 and V is TRBV24-1, with 9 bases matching TRBD2. Losses at the gene ends were 4 bases for V and 7 bases for J; bases not matched to a gene: 6. CDR1 is KGHDR and CDR2 is SFDVKD in the germline V gene. The CDR3 totals 15 residues. Here the CDR3 reads CATSEPSGKGGELFF. The CDR3 coding sequence is TGTGCCACCAGTGAGCCTAGCGGGAAGGGCGGGGAGCTGTTTTTT.

The rearrangement links TRBV7-2 to TRBJ1-4; 7 bases align to TRBD1. Germline V CDR1 and CDR2: SGHTA, FQGNSA. The CDR3 totals 15 residues. V was clipped by 5 bases and J by 7 bases; unmatched bases: 10. CDR3 residues: CASSPQGGSGEKLFF. The DNA of the CDR3 is TGTGCCAGCAGCCCCCAAGGGGGCAGTGGTGAAAAACTGTTTTTT.

The rearrangement joins TRBV30 to TRBJ1-3; D call uncertain. The germline gives CDR1 GTSNPN, CDR2 SVGIG (reference sequence). The CDR3 extends over 15 amino acids. V was shortened by 0 bases and J by 1 base, with 10 bases between the two germline ends. CDR3 bases: TGTGCCTGGAGTGTGAACTCCCTTTCTGGAAACACCATATATTTT. Translated, it gives CAWSVNSLSGNTIYF.

This chain links TRBV4-1 with TRBJ1-5, with D tentatively TRBD1 (6 bases). This CDR3 contains 14 residues. V lost 2 bases, J lost 7 bases, and 12 bases lay in between. The germline CDR1 and CDR2 sequences are MGHRA and YSYEKL. The CDR3 reads CASSQLTGRQPQHF. CDR3 nucleotide sequence: TGCGCCAGCAGCCAACTGACAGGCCGGCAGCCCCAGCATTTT.

The gene calls are TRBV27 and TRBJ2-1; 8 bases match TRBD2. CDR1 and CDR2 (germline): MNHEY, SMNVEV (reference sequence). This CDR3 has 15 amino acids. The J segment lost 8 bases and the V segment lost 6 bases, leaving 12 bases of the junction unmatched. CDR3 amino acids: CASSPLAGNRDEQFF. As DNA, the CDR3 is TGTGCCAGCAGCCCTCTAGCGGGTAATAGGGATGAGCAGTTCTTC.

In its sample, this clone was seen a few times. The chain joins TRBV10-3 to TRBJ1-4, with D possibly matching TRBD1 (5 bases). This CDR3 region has 12 residues. Trimming shortened V by 10 bases and J by 8 bases, and 14 bases separated the two germline ends. The germline V gene encodes CDR1 ENHRY and CDR2 SYGVKD. CDR3 sequence: CATAGGGEKLFF. CDR3 in DNA: TGTGCCACGGCGGGGGGAGGCGAAAAACTGTTTTTT.

This clone appeared a few times. This rearrangement joins TRBV3-1 (or the pseudogene TRBV3-2) to TRBJ1-3; D is undetermined. V lost 1 base and J lost 4, with 5 bases in between. Looked up from germline, CDR1 is LGHDT and CDR2 is YNNKEL (reference sequence). CDR3 length equals 13 residues. CDR3 sequence (DNA): TGTGCCAGCAGCCAAGGGGCGGGAAACACCATATATTTT. The encoded protein is CASSQGAGNTIYF.